This TCR beta chain is drawn from a study of identical twins. Study-wide points: An excess of low generation probability was shown by twin-shared out-of-frame alpha sequences. Surplus twin overlap in beta out-of-frame sequences was less pronounced. While abundant cord blood beta clonotypes carried fewer insertions, memory repertoires showed no such pattern.

This clonotype was seen more than once but under ten times. Antigen unknown. TCRdb re-derived calls from the 5' RACE reads in MiXCR, one entry per CDR3 protein. The data show about 340,000 distinct CDR3 sequences, roughly an eighth seen once. The CDR3 loop spans 13 amino acids. Germline CDR1 and CDR2: SGHVS and FNYEAQ. V was shortened by 1 base and J by 6 bases, with 8 bases between the two germline ends. These data also featured in a second study, about yellow fever vaccine responses in identical twins.

The sequencing sample was made of CD8+ T cells sorted from blood. The rearrangement joins TRBV7-6 to TRBJ2-3, with unresolved D. This sequence was found in a woman under 30 in good health. The CDR3 DNA sequence: TGTGCCAGCAGCTTAGGGGTGTGGGATACGCAGTATTTT. Protein product: CASSLGVWDTQYF. The full variable domain, its missing parts supplied by reference TRBV7-6 and TRBJ2-3, is GAGVSQSPRYKVTKRGQDVALRCDPISGHVSLYWYRQALGQGPEFLTYFNYEAQQDKSGLPNDRFSAERPEGSISTLTIQRTEQRDSAMYRCASSLGVWDTQYFGPGTRLTVL.